The 31 T cell receptor beta chains below were found in one sample sequenced in a study of blood T cell repertoires in COVID-19. The data were produced by immunoSEQ multiplex PCR, yet TCRdb's version contains in-frame clones alone and is incomplete. The sample lists 250,000 or so clones; 88% were seen once. The specimen was PBMCs or T cells enriched from blood (not recorded which). The receptors here all came from a woman in her 40s who had been exposed to COVID-19.

The V and J genes are TRBV6-9 and TRBJ1-5; 7 bases map to TRBD1. The CDR3 extends over 15 amino acids. The J segment lost 1 base and the V segment lost 4 bases, leaving 4 bases of the junction unmatched. The germline gives CDR1 MNHGY, CDR2 SVAAGI. CDR3: CASSSTGESNQPQHF. The CDR3 DNA follows: TGTGCCAGCAGTTCTACAGGGGAGAGCAATCAGCCCCAGCATTTT.

V and J are TRBV6-5 and TRBJ2-1; TRBD2 agrees at 14 bases. CDR1 and CDR2 from the germline V gene are MNHEY and SVGAGI. The CDR3 totals 16 residues. Trimming took 2 bases from V and 7 from J; bases not matched to a gene: 4. The DNA for the CDR3 is TGTGCCAGCAGTTACGCCCGGACTAGCGGGGGGAATGAGCAGTTCTTC. It translates to CASSYARTSGGNEQFF.

V gene TRBV7-2 combines with J gene TRBJ1-6; D is uncertain. Trimming removed 1 base from V and 9 bases from J, with 10 bases in between. Germline V gene data show CDR1 as SGHTA and CDR2 as FQGNSA. CDR3 length: 14 amino acids. The CDR3 here is CASSLGAGGSPLHF. CDR3 bases: TGTGCCAGCAGCTTAGGGGCTGGAGGTTCACCCCTCCACTTT.

The rearrangement uses TRBV6-5 and TRBJ1-5; 7 bases line up with TRBD1. V shed 5 bases, J shed 6 bases, and the junction held 4 bases outside the gene matches. CDR3 size: 13 residues. Germline CDR1 is MNHEY and CDR2 is SVGAGI. CDR3 bases: TGTGCCAGCAGTCCCGACAGGGTTCAGCCCCAGCATTTT. This encodes CASSPDRVQPQHF.

The DNA of the CDR3 is TGTGCCTGGAGTCGGTCTATAAGAAGCACAGATACGCAGTATTTT. Encoded protein: CAWSRSIRSTDTQYF. The J gene is TRBJ2-3, the V gene TRBV30; no clear D. This CDR3 is 15 amino acids long. V was trimmed by 2 bases and J by 0 bases, leaving 12 bases between them. Germline V gene data show CDR1 as GTSNPN and CDR2 as SVGIG (reference sequence).

The gene calls are TRBV12-3 or TRBV12-4 and TRBJ1-2; the D is unclear. This CDR3 is built from 13 residues. The V end lost 5 bases, the J end lost 8 bases, and 15 bases lay between the germline ends. CDR3 protein: CASSPPSTGGYTF. The CDR3 nucleotides read TGTGCCAGCAGTCCACCCAGTACCGGGGGCTACACCTTC.

The chain recombines TRBV28 with TRBJ2-3; TRBD2 matches 8 bases. From germline, CDR1 is MDHEN and CDR2 SYDVKM. The V gene end was trimmed by 6 bases and the J gene end by 0 bases; junction bases not matched to a gene: 17. CDR3 length: 19 amino acids. The CDR3 spells CASSPPGVRGAFSTDTQYF. CDR3 DNA: TGTGCCAGCAGCCCCCCGGGGGTGCGGGGGGCCTTTAGCACAGATACGCAGTATTTT. The complete variable domain, with remaining parts taken from reference TRBV28 and TRBJ2-3, reads DVKVTQSSRYLVKRTGEKVFLECVQDMDHENMFWYRQDPGLGLRLIYFSYDVKMKEKGDIPEGYSVSREKKERFSLILESASTNQTSMYLCASSPPGVRGAFSTDTQYFGPGTRLTVL.

The chain employs TRBV7-2 and TRBJ1-3, with TRBD1 matching 7 bases. V was clipped by 1 base and J by 4 bases; unmatched bases: 4. CDR1 is SGHTA, CDR2 FQGNSA, per germline. The CDR3 is 15 amino acids. The CDR3 DNA sequence: TGTGCCAGCAGCTTAGGGAAGACAGGGGGAAACACCATATATTTT. Its protein is CASSLGKTGGNTIYF.

The chain joins TRBV19 to TRBJ2-1, with 9 bases matching TRBD2. CDR1 and CDR2 (germline): LNHDA, SQIVND (reference sequence). This CDR3 has 13 amino acids. After removal of 4 bases from V and 7 bases from J, the junction contained 2 bases not matched to a gene. The CDR3 region is CASSTGLANEQFF. CDR3 in DNA: TGTGCCAGTAGTACGGGACTAGCAAATGAGCAGTTCTTC. Full variable domain (remainder filled in from reference TRBV19 and TRBJ2-1): DGGITQSPKYLFRKEGQNVTLSCEQNLNHDAMYWYRQDPGQGLRLIYYSQIVNDFQKGDIAEGYSVSREKKESFPLTVTSAQKNPTAFYLCASSTGLANEQFFGPGTRLTVL.

This chain uses TRBV2 with TRBJ2-7, with D possibly TRBD1 on 5 matching bases. Germline V gives CDR1 SNHLY, CDR2 FYNNEI. The CDR3 is made up of 15 amino acids. V gave up 1 base and J gave up 2 bases, with 12 bases separating them. The CDR3 is CASSEGSGYTYEQYV. The CDR3 DNA follows: TGTGCCAGCAGTGAAGGGTCAGGGTACACCTACGAGCAGTACGTC.

The V and J genes are TRBV27 and TRBJ2-7, with 8 bases fitting TRBD1. Per the germline V gene, CDR1 is MNHEY and CDR2 is SMNVEV (reference sequence). The CDR3 runs to 12 residues. Here the CDR3 reads CASSWTGSEQYF. The CDR3 DNA sequence: TGTGCGAGCTCCTGGACAGGGTCCGAGCAGTACTTC.

This chain links TRBV6-5 with TRBJ1-2, with 11 positions matching TRBD1. V lost 5 bases and J lost 10; bases outside the gene matches: 9. CDR3 length: 14 amino acids. Germline lookup yields CDR1 MNHEY and CDR2 SVGAGI. CDR3 amino acids: CASSRTGTGGNYTF. CDR3 nucleotide sequence: TGTGCCAGCAGTCGAACCGGGACAGGGGGGAACTACACCTTC.

This clone is a singleton in its sample. This chain connects TRBV10-3 to TRBJ1-2, with 9 bases aligning to TRBD1. CDR3 length equals 17 residues. The V and J ends lost 5 bases and 3 bases, in that order; junction bases with no gene match: 13. CDR1 and CDR2 (germline): ENHRY, SYGVKD. CDR3 region: CAISRTGDRGDDYGYTF. CDR3 sequence (DNA): TGTGCCATCAGTAGGACTGGAGACAGGGGGGATGACTATGGCTACACCTTC.

The chain couples TRBV19 to TRBJ1-1; D remains unclear. Germline CDR1 reads LNHDA; CDR2 reads SQIVND (reference sequence). The length of the CDR3 is 16 residues. V was clipped by 1 base and J by 5 bases, with 17 bases between them. The CDR3 here is CASSIVQSIFDTEAFF. The CDR3 bases are TGTGCCAGTAGTATAGTCCAGTCAATCTTCGATACTGAAGCTTTCTTT.

The V and J genes are TRBV21-1 and TRBJ2-5; the table's D call, TRBD1, has no DNA check behind it. TRBV21-1 constitutes a pseudogene. This CDR3 contains 17 residues. The CDR3 nucleotides are TGTGCCAGCAGCAGTCCAGGGAAGTCCCAGGCCTTGGAGACCCAGTACTTC. It specifies CASSSPGKSQALETQYF.

The chain carries TRBV12-3 or TRBV12-4 and TRBJ2-7, with a possible D match to TRBD2 (6 bases). The V and J ends lost 5 bases and 3 bases respectively, with 11 bases between them. The CDR3 has 13 residues. For the CDR3, the DNA is TGTGCCAGCAGTCCCCCCGGGAGCTACGAGCAGTACTTC. Translating it yields CASSPPGSYEQYF.

The chain combines TRBV4-2 with TRBJ2-3; TRBD2 agrees at 10 bases. V shed 0 bases and J 0 bases; nucleotides not matched to a gene: 9. This CDR3 has 19 amino acids. The V gene's germline CDR1 is LGHNA and CDR2 YNFKEQ. The CDR3 DNA follows: TGTGCCAGCAGCCAAGAACGGACTAGCGGAGGAGCTAGCACAGATACGCAGTATTTT. Protein sequence: CASSQERTSGGASTDTQYF.

The chain combines TRBV19 with TRBJ2-5, with 7 bases aligning to TRBD2. The CDR3 spans 16 residues. Germline V gene lookup returns CDR1 LNHDA and CDR2 SQIVND (reference sequence). V dropped 4 bases and J dropped 1; count of bases not matched to a gene: 9. The CDR3 DNA reads TGTGCCAGTAGTAGGTCGGGTAGCGGGTCCCAAGAGACCCAGTACTTC. As protein: CASSRSGSGSQETQYF.

This chain links TRBV28 with TRBJ1-6, with TRBD1 identical over 8 bases. Looked up from germline, CDR1 is MDHEN and CDR2 is SYDVKM. The CDR3 runs to 15 residues. Trimming at V came to 10 bases and at J to 9 bases, leaving 14 bases not matched to a gene. CDR3 nucleotides: TGTGCCACCGTTGAAGGGGCAGGGGGCGGTTCACCCCTCCACTTT. Translated, it gives CATVEGAGGGSPLHF.

The V gene is TRBV2, the J gene TRBJ1-2; D gene unclear. The CDR3 has 10 amino acids. Germline CDR1 SNHLY, CDR2 FYNNEI. The V and J ends lost 8 bases and 5 bases respectively, with 6 bases between them. CDR3 residues: CASSEYGYTF. In nucleotides, the CDR3 is TGTGCCAGCTCGGAGTATGGCTACACCTTC.

This chain links TRBV10-1 with TRBJ2-7; the D gene is possibly TRBD1 (6 bases). Germline V gene data show CDR1 as WNHNN and CDR2 as SYGVQD (reference sequence). CDR3 length: 13 residues. V was cut by 4 bases and J by 5 bases, with 12 bases left in between. The CDR3 here is CASSVGRGNEQYV. In DNA form, the CDR3 reads TGCGCCAGCAGTGTTGGCAGGGGAAACGAGCAGTACGTC.

The chain recombines TRBV5-1 with TRBJ1-2, with a possible D match to TRBD1 (6 bases). Trimming pared 4 bases from V and 4 bases from J, leaving 14 bases between. The length of the CDR3 is 14 residues. Germline-derived CDR1 and CDR2 are SGHRS and YFSETQ. CDR3 sequence: CASSPDGQIYGYTF. CDR3 nucleotide sequence: TGCGCCAGCAGCCCGGACGGACAGATCTATGGCTACACCTTC.

The chain couples TRBV12-3 or TRBV12-4 to TRBJ2-6; D gene uncertain. This CDR3 has 13 amino acids. Trimming took 1 base from V and 9 from J, leaving 7 bases between them. CDR3 region: CASSLGPGNVLTF. CDR3 in DNA: TGTGCCAGCAGTTTAGGACCGGGCAACGTCCTGACTTTC.

The gene calls are TRBV5-1 and TRBJ2-2, with D maybe TRBD2 (6 bases). The ends were cut back, 4 bases at V and 3 bases at J, with 16 bases in the middle. The CDR3 loop spans 16 amino acids. Germline-derived CDR1 and CDR2 are SGHRS and YFSETQ. The CDR3, as DNA: TGCGCCAGCAGCACCCGACCCTCGGGAGACACCGGGGAGCTGTTTTTT. Protein: CASSTRPSGDTGELFF.

The chain has TRBV24-1 and TRBJ2-6; 9 bases line up with TRBD1. Germline CDR1 reads KGHDR; CDR2 reads SFDVKD. The CDR3 is made up of 18 amino acids. Trimming cost V 6 bases and J 4 bases; bases outside gene matches: 12. DNA for the CDR3: TGTGCCACCAGTAGAACCGGGACAGGGTATTCCGGGGCCAACGTCCTGACTTTC. Translation: CATSRTGTGYSGANVLTF.

The chain links TRBV4-3 to TRBJ1-3, with D possibly being TRBD1 (6 bases). Trimming stripped 1 base from V and 3 bases from J, with 13 bases between. The CDR3 length is 16 residues. CDR1 is LGHNA, CDR2 YSLEER, per germline. The CDR3 region is CASSQARGGNGNTIYF. DNA for the CDR3: TGCGCCAGCAGCCAAGCGCGAGGGGGTAATGGAAACACCATATATTTT.

The CDR3 DNA is TGTGCCAGCAGCTTACGACAGGGGACTGAAGCTTTCTTT. Residues: CASSLRQGTEAFF. The gene calls are TRBV7-2 and TRBJ1-1, with 8 bases fitting TRBD1. The trim removed 2 bases at V and 5 bases at J, leaving 1 base unmatched. Germline V gene data show CDR1 as SGHTA and CDR2 as FQGNSA. The CDR3 loop spans 13 amino acids.

The rearrangement uses TRBV7-2 and TRBJ2-3; the D gene is possibly TRBD2 (7 bases). V was cut by 0 bases and J by 4 bases, with 11 bases left in between. This CDR3 region has 15 residues. Germline lookup yields CDR1 SGHTA and CDR2 FQGNSA. CDR3 nucleotides: TGTGCCAGCAGCTTAGCGGCGGGGGCGGCAGATACGCAGTATTTT. Residues: CASSLAAGAADTQYF.

The rearrangement links TRBV10-3 to TRBJ1-6; D unresolved. Germline V gene sequence: CDR1 ENHRY, CDR2 SYGVKD. This CDR3 has 13 amino acids. The V gene lost 11 bases and the J gene lost 6 bases, with 14 bases spanning the gap. The DNA for the CDR3 is TGTGCCGCAGGAGGGCAACCTAATTCACCCCTCCACTTT. Translating gives CAAGGQPNSPLHF.

This clone was seen only once. The genes are TRBV28 and TRBJ2-1, with a tentative D call TRBD2 (6 bases). The CDR3 is 15 residues long. Germline CDR1 and CDR2: MDHEN and SYDVKM. Trimming removed 3 bases at V and 7 bases at J, with 16 bases between. The CDR3 loop reads CASSLSGQAGNEQFF. CDR3 nucleotide sequence: TGTGCCAGCAGTTTGAGTGGGCAGGCGGGGAATGAGCAGTTCTTC.

V and J are TRBV19 and TRBJ2-2, with a weak D call TRBD1 (6 bases). Deletions cut 5 bases from V and 6 bases from J, with 22 bases between. The CDR3 length is 17 residues. Germline lookup yields CDR1 LNHDA and CDR2 SQIVND (reference sequence). The CDR3 DNA follows: TGTGCCAGTAGTTTAAGCCGCGGGTCCAGGGGTTCCGGGGAGCTGTTTTTT. Translation: CASSLSRGSRGSGELFF.